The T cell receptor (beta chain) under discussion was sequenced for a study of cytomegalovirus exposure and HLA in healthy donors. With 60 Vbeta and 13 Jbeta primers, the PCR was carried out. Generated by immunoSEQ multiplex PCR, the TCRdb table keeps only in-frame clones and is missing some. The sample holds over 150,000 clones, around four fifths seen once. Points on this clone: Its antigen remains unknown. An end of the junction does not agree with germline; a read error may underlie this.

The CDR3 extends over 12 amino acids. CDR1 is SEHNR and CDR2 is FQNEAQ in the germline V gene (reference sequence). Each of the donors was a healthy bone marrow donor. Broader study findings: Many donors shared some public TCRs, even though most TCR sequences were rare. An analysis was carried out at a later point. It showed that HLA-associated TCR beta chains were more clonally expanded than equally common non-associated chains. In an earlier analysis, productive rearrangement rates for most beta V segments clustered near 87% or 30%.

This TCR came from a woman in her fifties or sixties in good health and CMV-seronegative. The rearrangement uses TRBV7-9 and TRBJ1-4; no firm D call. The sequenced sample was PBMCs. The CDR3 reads CSSSSLSRKLFF. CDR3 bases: TGTTCCAGCAGCTCCCTTTCGCGAAAACTGTTTTTT.